The 22 T cell receptor beta chains presented below share a single source sample, sequenced in a study of blood T cell repertoires in COVID-19. Here immunoSEQ multiplex PCR was the method, and the copy in TCRdb shows in-frame clones only, minus some. The sample has around 200,000 clones; roughly 80% are singletons. The sequenced material came from peripheral blood. The receptors were gathered from a man aged 50 to 59 who had recovered from COVID-19.

In regard to this clone: The identical CDR3 is also encoded by other nucleotide sequences in the sample. As DNA, the CDR3 is TGTGCCAGCAGCCTAGGACAGAACAATGAGCAGTTCTTC. It translates to CASSLGQNNEQFF. The gene calls are TRBV12-3 or TRBV12-4 and TRBJ2-1; TRBD1 might be the D (6 bases). The CDR3 loop spans 13 amino acids. V was pared by 6 bases and J by 5 bases, with 11 bases between.

V and J are TRBV6-2 or TRBV6-3 and TRBJ2-7; 10 positions agree with TRBD2. Trimming took 1 base from V and 3 from J; bases not matched to a gene: 6. The CDR3 is 16 amino acids. Germline V gene lookup returns CDR1 MNHEY and CDR2 SVGEGT. The CDR3 DNA reads TGTGCCAGCAGTTACTGGTCTAGCGGGAGTTTCTACGAGCAGTACTTC. Protein product: CASSYWSSGSFYEQYF.

The chain recombines TRBV7-2 with TRBJ2-3; 7 nucleotides agree with TRBD1. The germline V gene encodes CDR1 SGHTA and CDR2 FQGNSA. V was clipped by 6 bases and J by 2 bases; unmatched bases: 8. The CDR3 contains 15 residues. CDR3 sequence reads: CASSSTGQDTDTQYF. CDR3 nucleotides: TGTGCCAGCAGTTCGACAGGGCAGGACACAGATACGCAGTATTTT. Complete variable domain (other parts from reference TRBV7-2 and TRBJ2-3): GAGVSQSPSNKVTEKGKDVELRCDPISGHTALYWYRQSLGQGLEFLIYFQGNSAPDKSGLPSDRFSAERTGGSVSTLTIQRTQQEDSAVYLCASSSTGQDTDTQYFGPGTRLTVL.

This clone occurred once. This chain uses TRBV5-4 with TRBJ2-3; 7 bases match TRBD1. The J segment lost 6 bases and the V segment lost 2 bases, leaving 12 bases of the junction unmatched. Germline CDR1 and CDR2: SGHNT and YYREEE (reference sequence). This CDR3 spans 16 amino acids. Here the CDR3 DNA reads TGTGCCAGCAGCTTCAATCGGGACAGACTAACGGATACGCAGTATTTT. This sequence encodes CASSFNRDRLTDTQYF.

V is TRBV12-3 or TRBV12-4 and J is TRBJ1-1; D is possibly TRBD1 (5 bases). The CDR3 consists of 13 residues. The V and J ends lost 5 bases and 0 bases respectively, with 7 bases between them. The CDR3 here is CASSGHLNTEAFF. The CDR3 DNA sequence: TGTGCCAGCAGTGGACACTTGAACACTGAAGCTTTCTTT.

The rearrangement links TRBV5-4 to TRBJ2-3; D uncertain. CDR3 length: 15 residues. Germline V gene lookup returns CDR1 SGHNT and CDR2 YYREEE (reference sequence). Between the trimmed V and J ends, which lost 2 bases and 0 bases, there was a span of 10 bases. The CDR3 DNA reads TGTGCCAGCAGCTTTATGAGTGCTAGCACAGATACGCAGTATTTT. This sequence encodes CASSFMSASTDTQYF.

J is TRBJ2-1 and V is TRBV30, with D unclear. Trimming left V 2 bases short and J 0 bases short, with 11 bases between. The CDR3 totals 15 residues. CDR1 GTSNPN and CDR2 SVGIG come from the germline V gene (reference sequence). The CDR3 here is CAWSRWSSSYNEQFF. The CDR3 coding sequence is TGTGCCTGGAGTAGATGGTCGAGCTCCTACAATGAGCAGTTCTTC.

V and J are TRBV28 and TRBJ1-6; 8 bases agree with TRBD1. Germline loops: CDR1 MDHEN, CDR2 SYDVKM. The CDR3 consists of 18 residues. V was pared by 5 bases and J by 1 base, with 10 bases of the junction left unmatched. As DNA, the CDR3 is TGTGCCAGCAGTCTCACCCTCTACAGGGGGTCCTATAATTCACCCCTCCACTTT. Residues: CASSLTLYRGSYNSPLHF.

This chain joins TRBV5-1 and TRBJ2-7; no definite D call. Trimming took 2 bases from V and 4 from J, leaving 4 bases between them. The CDR3 contains 11 residues. Germline V gene sequence: CDR1 SGHRS, CDR2 YFSETQ. The CDR3 region has the DNA TGCGCCAGCAGCTTCGAGTACGAGCAGTACTTC. It yields the protein CASSFEYEQYF.

The V call is TRBV7-3, the J call TRBJ2-5; D perhaps matches TRBD2 (6 bases). The CDR3 consists of 14 residues. V was clipped by 3 bases and J by 7 bases, with 15 bases between them. The germline V gene encodes CDR1 SGHTA and CDR2 FQGTGA. The DNA of the CDR3 is TGTGCCAGCAGCTTGGAGGGGCGCGCCGGGACCCAGTACTTC. Protein: CASSLEGRAGTQYF.

This chain joins TRBV18 and TRBJ2-1; TRBD1 might be the D (5 bases). Trimming took 2 bases from V and 4 from J, leaving 9 bases between them. CDR1 KGHSH and CDR2 LQKENI come from the germline V gene. The CDR3 has 14 residues. CDR3 coding DNA: TGTGCCAGCTCACCAACTGACAGATACAATGAGCAGTTCTTC. It yields the protein CASSPTDRYNEQFF.

The chain links TRBV25-1 to TRBJ2-1; D may be TRBD2 (6 bases). CDR1 and CDR2 from the germline V gene are MGHDK and SYGVNS. The V end lost 6 bases, the J end lost 9 bases, and 9 bases lay between the germline ends. The CDR3 loop spans 11 amino acids. This CDR3 reads CASRQGGEQFF. The CDR3 DNA is TGTGCCAGCAGGCAGGGAGGTGAGCAGTTCTTC.

This chain uses TRBV10-3 with TRBJ2-5; D is undetermined. Trimming removed 10 bases at V and 4 bases at J, with 13 bases between. Germline lookup yields CDR1 ENHRY and CDR2 SYGVKD. The CDR3 has 12 amino acids. The CDR3 region is CATGENGETQYF. The CDR3 DNA reads TGTGCCACCGGAGAGAACGGAGAGACCCAGTACTTC.

V usage is TRBV10-3 and J usage is TRBJ2-1, with D maybe TRBD2 (5 bases). V dropped 0 bases and J dropped 6 bases, with 12 bases sitting between them. CDR1 and CDR2 (germline): ENHRY, SYGVKD. The CDR3 runs to 15 residues. This CDR3 reads CAISESWRTFNEQFF. Written as DNA, the CDR3 is TGTGCCATCAGTGAGTCCTGGCGGACTTTCAATGAGCAGTTCTTC.

The rearrangement uses TRBV29-1 and TRBJ1-5; D not resolved. This CDR3 comprises 14 residues. The germline CDR1 and CDR2 sequences are SQVTM and ANQGSEA. V gave up 4 bases and J gave up 6 bases, with 16 bases separating them. The CDR3 sequence: CSVVETVEGQPQHF. CDR3 DNA: TGCAGCGTTGTAGAGACTGTAGAGGGTCAGCCCCAGCATTTT.

The V gene is TRBV11-1, the J gene TRBJ2-2; D not certain. The germline gives CDR1 SGHAT, CDR2 FQDESV (reference sequence). V lost 2 bases, J lost 3 bases, and 4 bases lay in between. The CDR3 has 13 amino acids. The CDR3 sequence is CASSLLDTGELFF. DNA for the CDR3: TGTGCCAGCAGCTTATTAGACACCGGGGAGCTGTTTTTT.

This chain joins TRBV3-1 (or the pseudogene TRBV3-2) and TRBJ1-3; D perhaps matches TRBD1 (5 bases). CDR1 and CDR2 from the germline V gene are LGHDT and YNNKEL (reference sequence). This CDR3 contains 15 residues. V lost 0 bases, J lost 14 bases, and 20 bases lay in between. The CDR3 bases are TGTGCCAGCAGCCAAGAAGGCAGGGTCCCTTTGATCCTATATTTT. Protein: CASSQEGRVPLILYF.

The V and J genes are TRBV6-2 or TRBV6-3 and TRBJ1-1, with no clear D. Trimming pared 5 bases from V and 3 bases from J, leaving 16 bases between. CDR1 MNHEY and CDR2 SVGEGT come from the germline V gene. This CDR3 comprises 15 residues. CDR3: CASSAVRVLDTEAFF. The DNA of the CDR3 is TGTGCCAGCAGTGCTGTCCGGGTCCTGGACACTGAAGCTTTCTTT.

The V and J genes are TRBV7-9 and TRBJ1-1; no reliable D call. Germline V CDR1 and CDR2: SEHNR, FQNEAQ (reference sequence). CDR3 length: 14 amino acids. The germline V and J ends were trimmed by 5 bases and 2 bases, with 12 bases remaining between them. The CDR3 spells CASSTSGGNTEAFF. CDR3 sequence (DNA): TGTGCCAGCAGCACTTCAGGAGGAAACACTGAAGCTTTCTTT.

The rearrangement links TRBV6-6 to TRBJ2-7; D not resolved. With 2 bases removed from V and 3 bases from J, the gap between germline ends came to 14 bases. The CDR3 sequence is 15 residues long. Germline V gene lookup returns CDR1 MNHNY and CDR2 SVGAGI (reference sequence). The DNA for the CDR3 is TGTGCCAGCAGTTACGGGCAGGCCCTTAACTACGAGCAGTACTTC. It codes for CASSYGQALNYEQYF.

This CDR3 reads CASSPHQLAGGPASTDTQYF. CDR3 bases: TGTGCCAGCAGTCCCCACCAACTAGCGGGAGGGCCCGCTAGCACAGATACGCAGTATTTT. This rearrangement joins TRBV6-2 or TRBV6-3 to TRBJ2-3; 13 nucleotides align to TRBD2. CDR3 length: 20 residues. From germline, CDR1 is MNHEY and CDR2 SVGEGT. Germline trimming cut 5 bases from V and 0 bases from J; bases unmatched to any gene: 14.

The gene calls are TRBV3-1 (or the pseudogene TRBV3-2) and TRBJ2-1; 10 nucleotides align to TRBD1. The V gene's germline CDR1 is LGHDT and CDR2 YNNKEL (reference sequence). J lost 6 bases, V lost 1 base, and 0 bases had no gene match. There are 14 residues in the CDR3. The CDR3 is CASSQGDRGNEQFF. CDR3 nucleotide sequence: TGTGCCAGCAGCCAAGGGGACAGGGGCAATGAGCAGTTCTTC.